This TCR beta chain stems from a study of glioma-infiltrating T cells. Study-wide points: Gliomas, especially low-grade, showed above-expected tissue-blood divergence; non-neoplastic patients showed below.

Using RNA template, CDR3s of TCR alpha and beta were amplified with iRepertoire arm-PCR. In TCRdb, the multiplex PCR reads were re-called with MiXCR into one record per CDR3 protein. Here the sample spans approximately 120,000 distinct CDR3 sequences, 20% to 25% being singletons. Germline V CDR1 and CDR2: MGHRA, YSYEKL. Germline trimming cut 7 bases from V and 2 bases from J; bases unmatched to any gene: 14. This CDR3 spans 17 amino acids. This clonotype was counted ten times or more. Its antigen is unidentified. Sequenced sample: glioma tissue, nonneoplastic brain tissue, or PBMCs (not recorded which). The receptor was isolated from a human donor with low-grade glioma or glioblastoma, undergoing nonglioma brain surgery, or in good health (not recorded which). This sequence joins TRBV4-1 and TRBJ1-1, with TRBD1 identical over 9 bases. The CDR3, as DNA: TGCGCCAGCACCCTTCGTGTCCCGACAGGGGGTAACACTGAAGCTTTCTTT. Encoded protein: CASTLRVPTGGNTEAFF.